The 6 T cell receptor beta chains below come from one sample, sequenced in a study of blood T cell repertoires in COVID-19. The assay was immunoSEQ multiplex PCR, and TCRdb's table has in-frame clones only and misses some. The table has roughly 64,000 clones, over 75% seen once. The sample comprised peripheral blood. These receptors were obtained from a man aged 50 to 59 with active COVID-19.

This clone was detected only once. The genes are TRBV4-2 and TRBJ1-4, with D possibly TRBD1 on 5 matching bases. The CDR3 spans 17 residues. Germline V gene data show CDR1 as LGHNA and CDR2 as YNFKEQ. Trimming shortened V by 0 bases and J by 7 bases, and 18 bases separated the two germline ends. In nucleotides, the CDR3 is TGTGCCAGCAGCCAAGATGGAAGCAGAGGTACAGGTGAAAAACTGTTTTTT. It is translated as CASSQDGSRGTGEKLFF.

The chain recombines TRBV7-8 with TRBJ1-2, with 9 nucleotides matching TRBD1. The CDR3 runs 14 residues. In germline, CDR1 is SGHVS, CDR2 FQNEAQ. Trimming at V came to 3 bases and at J to 10 bases, leaving 9 bases not matched to a gene. In DNA form, the CDR3 reads TGTGCCAGCAGCTTCTCCGGGACAGGGTTATCCTACACCTTC. This gives the protein CASSFSGTGLSYTF.

The chain carries TRBV21-1 and TRBJ2-3; TRBD2 is the table's D call and was not checked against the DNA. TRBV21-1 is a known pseudogene. CDR3 length: 16 amino acids. The CDR3 bases are TGTGCCAGGGAGCAAGAGCGGGTCCTACCCCCAGATACGCAGTATTTT. This codes for CAREQERVLPPDTQYF.

The chain recombines TRBV3-1 (or the pseudogene TRBV3-2) with TRBJ2-3; 7 nucleotides line up with TRBD2. The CDR3 contains 17 residues. Trimming took 8 bases from V and 5 from J; bases not matched to a gene: 19. Germline CDR1 reads LGHDT; CDR2 reads YNNKEL (reference sequence). The CDR3 here is CASHHLGGGAGEDTQYF. The CDR3 DNA reads TGTGCCAGCCACCACCTAGGCGGGGGAGCCGGGGAAGATACGCAGTATTTT.

The J gene is TRBJ2-1, the V gene TRBV7-6; 7 bases are shared with TRBD1. The V and J ends lost 5 bases and 9 bases, in that order; junction bases with no gene match: 10. CDR3 length: 14 residues. In germline, CDR1 is SGHVS, CDR2 FNYEAQ. CDR3 region: CASSTTTGLSEQFF. The CDR3 DNA follows: TGTGCCAGCAGCACCACGACAGGGTTAAGTGAGCAGTTCTTC.

The rearrangement joins TRBV7-2 to TRBJ2-5, with D hard to call. The ends were cut back, 0 bases at V and 1 base at J, with 3 bases in the middle. The CDR3 is made up of 13 amino acids. Germline V lookup: CDR1 SGHTA, CDR2 FQGNSA. DNA of the CDR3: TGTGCCAGCAGCTTAGCCCGCCAAGAGACCCAGTACTTC. Residues: CASSLARQETQYF.